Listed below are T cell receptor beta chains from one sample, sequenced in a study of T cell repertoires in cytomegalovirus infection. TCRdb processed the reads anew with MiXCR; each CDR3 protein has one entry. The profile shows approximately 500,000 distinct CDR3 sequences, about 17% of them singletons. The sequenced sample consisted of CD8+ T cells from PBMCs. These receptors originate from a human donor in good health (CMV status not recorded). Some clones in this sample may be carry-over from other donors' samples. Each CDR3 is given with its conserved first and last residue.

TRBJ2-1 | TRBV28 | CASSPPGGIFYNEQFF
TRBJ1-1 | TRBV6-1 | CASSEGQIEAFF
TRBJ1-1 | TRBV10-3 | CAISEFNRENTEAFF
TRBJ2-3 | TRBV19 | CASSIAGGGDTQYF
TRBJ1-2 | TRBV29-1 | CSVTGTGAFGDGYTF
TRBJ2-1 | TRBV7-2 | CASTLGFGNEQFF
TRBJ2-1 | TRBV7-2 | CASSTRLDRVNDEQFF
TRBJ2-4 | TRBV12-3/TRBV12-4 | CASTSFEEAKNIQYF
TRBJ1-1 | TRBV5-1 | CASSLGTGASEAFF
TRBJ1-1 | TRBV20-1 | CSARDRWQGATEAFF
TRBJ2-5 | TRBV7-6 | CASSLVGGSASEETQYF
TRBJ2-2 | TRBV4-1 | CASSQQWGGTGELFF
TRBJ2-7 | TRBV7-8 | CASSSGTGGAPPYEQYF
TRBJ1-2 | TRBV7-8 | CASSSTTGGIYGYTF
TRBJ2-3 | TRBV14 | CASSLFTDTQYF
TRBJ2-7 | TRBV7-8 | CASSLSGGAYEQYF
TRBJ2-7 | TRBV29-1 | CSVVGGSAHEQYF
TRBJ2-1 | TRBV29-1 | CSEEGLAGIYNEQFF
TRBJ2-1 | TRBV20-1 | CSARGVREGLYEQFF
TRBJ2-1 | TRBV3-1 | CASSPTLGALDEQFF
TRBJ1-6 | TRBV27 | CASSPGTGPLNSPLHF
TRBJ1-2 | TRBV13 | CASSASRMGEIYGYTF
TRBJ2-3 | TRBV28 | CASSLLGDYLSDTQYF
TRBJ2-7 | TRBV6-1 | CASSEAAEWVYEQYF
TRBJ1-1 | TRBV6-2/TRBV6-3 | CASTGQGYTEAFF
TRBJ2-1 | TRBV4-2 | CASSQPYMNEQFF
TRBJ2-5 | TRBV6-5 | CASRPGGQQETQYF